This T cell receptor (beta chain) was captured in a study of T-cell reconstitution after alpha-beta-depleted transplantation in children. This clonotype has only a few counts. Preparing the TCRbeta library involved the use of unique molecular identifiers. TCRdb re-derived calls from the PCR reads in MiXCR, one entry per CDR3 protein. The sample has more than 250,000 distinct CDR3 sequences; 9.5% to 10% are singletons. This CDR3 has 15 residues. Trimming shortened V by 0 bases and J by 4 bases, and 11 bases separated the two germline ends. This clonotype was obtained from a human donor who donated a stem cell graft to a child with SCID. The source material was PBMCs from the stem cell graft donor, sampled from the stem cell graft. The chain is built from TRBV12-3 or TRBV12-4 and TRBJ2-3; unclear D gene. CDR3 residues: CASSLALTGADTQYF. As DNA, the CDR3 is TGTGCCAGCAGTTTAGCGCTTACCGGCGCAGATACGCAGTATTTT.